Each of the 7 T cell receptor beta chains below was sequenced from the same sample in a study of T-cell reconstitution after alpha-beta-depleted transplantation in children. Unique molecular identifiers tagged the TCRbeta library. TCRdb used MiXCR to reprocess the PCR reads, holding one entry per CDR3 protein. The data hold around 190,000 distinct CDR3 sequences, with around 7% observed a single time. The sample was PBMCs, taken before TCRalphabeta/CD19-depleted stem cell transplant. These receptors originate from a boy aged 2 to 9 with acute lymphoblastic leukemia, due to receive a stem cell transplant.

This clonotype was recorded at least ten times. The J gene is TRBJ2-2, the V gene TRBV12-3 or TRBV12-4; D is undetermined. V lost 6 bases and J 6 bases, leaving 8 bases between the germline ends. The CDR3 length is 12 residues. For the CDR3, the DNA is TGTGCCAGCAGGCAGCTCCCCGGGGAGCTGTTTTTT. Residues: CASRQLPGELFF.

The table lists this clonotype with a few counts. This sequence joins TRBV3-1 and TRBJ1-2; no reliable D call. Trimming shortened V by 0 bases and J by 8 bases, and 22 bases separated the two germline ends. This CDR3 comprises 17 residues. The germline V gene has CDR1 LGHDT and CDR2 YNNKEL (reference sequence). CDR3 sequence reads: CASSQDLGAGRTIGYTF. DNA for the CDR3: TGTGCCAGCAGCCAAGATCTGGGTGCGGGGAGAACTATAGGCTACACCTTC.

This clonotype showed up just a few times. The chain uses TRBV6-1 and TRBJ2-1, with unresolved D. Trimming stripped 1 base from V and 2 bases from J, with 9 bases between. The CDR3 length is 15 residues. Germline V gene lookup returns CDR1 MNHNS and CDR2 SASEGT. The CDR3 sequence is CASSEGTATYNEQFF. The DNA for the CDR3 is TGTGCCAGCAGTGAAGGGACGGCCACCTACAATGAGCAGTTCTTC.

The sample holds many counts of this clonotype. The gene calls are TRBV20-1 and TRBJ2-3; D ambiguous. The V gene's germline CDR1 is DFQATT and CDR2 SNEGSKA (reference sequence). Trimming removed 1 base from V and 5 bases from J, with 10 bases in between. CDR3 length: 13 amino acids. CDR3 region: CSARAARRDTQYF. In nucleotides, the CDR3 is TGCAGTGCTAGAGCGGCTAGAAGAGATACGCAGTATTTT.

The V and J genes are TRBV5-5 and TRBJ2-5; D is uncertain. Trimming took 3 bases from V and 6 from J, leaving 15 bases between them. Germline CDR1 is SGHKS and CDR2 is YYEKEE (reference sequence). The CDR3 length is 14 residues. CDR3 bases: TGTGCCAGCAGCTCCCTGTCGGGCATACAGACCCAGTACTTC. It codes for CASSSLSGIQTQYF.

This clonotype was recorded at least ten times. The V call is TRBV5-5, the J call TRBJ2-7, with 7 nucleotides matching TRBD1. With 4 bases clipped from V and 5 bases from J, the junction kept 12 bases outside the gene matches. The CDR3 contains 15 residues. Looked up from germline, CDR1 is SGHKS and CDR2 is YYEKEE (reference sequence). Here the CDR3 reads CASSHRGKFGDEQYF. The CDR3 DNA reads as TGTGCCAGCAGCCACAGGGGAAAATTTGGGGACGAGCAGTACTTC.

Ten or more counts support this clonotype. V usage is TRBV5-1 and J usage is TRBJ1-1, with 10 bases identical to TRBD1. Trimming cost V 2 bases and J 4 bases; bases outside gene matches: 11. Germline loops: CDR1 SGHRS, CDR2 YFSETQ. The CDR3 extends over 17 amino acids. CDR3 sequence (DNA): TGCGCCAGCAGCTTCTACAGGGACAGGGGAAGGGGCACTGAAGCTTTCTTT. This sequence encodes CASSFYRDRGRGTEAFF.